The present entry profiles one TCR beta chain with its context. As yet, its antigen is unknown. The CDR3 consists of 13 residues. Trimming cost V 7 bases and J 5 bases; bases outside gene matches: 7. Germline V lookup: CDR1 SGDLS, CDR2 YYNGEE. The source of the sample is a study of shared clonotypes between healthy human individuals. Study outcomes and limitations: Genetic and exposure-history diversity was limited by the small donor number.

This table comes from immunoSEQ multiplex PCR, and its TCRdb copy is limited to in-frame clones, with some not included. The table records approximately 2.5 million clones, over 85% of them present only once. This TCR was recovered from a man younger than 35 in good health. Some clones in this sample may be carry-over from other donors' samples. Sequencing input: naive CD4+ T cells from PBMCs. The subset was: CD45RA+ positively selected. The chain recombines TRBV9 with TRBJ2-7, with TRBD2 matching 9 bases. For the CDR3, the DNA is TGTGCCAGCGCCGGGACTAGCAGGAACGAGCAGTACTTC. Protein sequence: CASAGTSRNEQYF.